This TCR beta chain was sequenced during a study of cytomegalovirus exposure and HLA in healthy donors. Findings of the study overall: The majority of CMV-associated TCR beta chains were reported as apparently HLA-restricted in a later analysis. Through in vitro validation, a few CMV-associated chains were shown to be specific for CMV antigens. The sole available immune exposure information was CMV serostatus.

Primers included in the PCR were 60 Vbeta and 13 Jbeta primers. Sequencing was performed with immunoSEQ multiplex PCR; in TCRdb, only in-frame clones are kept and a portion is missing. Here the sample spans about 150,000 clones, roughly three fifths being singletons. V was pared by 5 bases and J by 3 bases, with 5 bases of the junction left unmatched. CDR1 is GTSNPN and CDR2 is SVGIG in the germline V gene (reference sequence). The CDR3 length is 14 residues. This clone showed up just a few times. Its antigen is as yet unknown. The chain links TRBV30 to TRBJ2-3; TRBD2 matches at 10 bases. The sequenced sample was PBMCs. The TCR sequence derives from a woman aged 55-69 years in good health and CMV-seronegative. The CDR3 protein is CAWEAGGPTDTQYF. CDR3 sequence (DNA): TGTGCCTGGGAAGCGGGAGGGCCTACAGATACGCAGTATTTT.